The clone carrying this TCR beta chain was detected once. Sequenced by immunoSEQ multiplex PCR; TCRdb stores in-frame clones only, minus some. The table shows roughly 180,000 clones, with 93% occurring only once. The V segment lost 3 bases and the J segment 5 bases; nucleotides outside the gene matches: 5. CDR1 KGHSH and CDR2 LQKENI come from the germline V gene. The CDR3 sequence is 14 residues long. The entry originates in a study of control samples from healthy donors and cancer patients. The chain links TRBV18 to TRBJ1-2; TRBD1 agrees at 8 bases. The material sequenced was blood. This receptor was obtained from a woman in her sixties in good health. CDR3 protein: CASSPTGEAYGYTF. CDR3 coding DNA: TGTGCCAGCTCACCGACAGGGGAGGCGTATGGCTACACCTTC.